The clone carrying this T cell receptor beta chain showed up many times. Its antigen is as yet unknown. The junction departs from the called germline gene at one end, perhaps through a read error. TCRdb ran MiXCR on the 5' RACE reads and lists one entry per CDR3 protein. The profile shows under 40,000 distinct CDR3 sequences, 7.2% of them singletons. CDR1 is SGHRS and CDR2 is YFSETQ in the germline V gene. The CDR3 loop spans 13 amino acids. This record comes from a study of neurological immune-mediated disorders. Study-wide results and limits: The study found no CDR3 amino acid sequences shared by expanded clones across subjects, suggesting private repertoires in all groups.

The group of healthy controls was made up of people who were blood bank volunteers in Maryland, USA. The cell input for sorted libraries was 1 million, and those cells were CD4+ or CD8+ T cells. This receptor was obtained from a man aged 45-65 years in good health. Sequencing was performed on CD4+ T cells from blood. The gene calls are TRBV5-1 and TRBJ2-7, with D uncertain. CDR3 DNA: TGCGCCAGCAGCTTGGGGTCCTCCCACGAGCAGTACTTC. It encodes CASSLGSSHEQYF. The full variable domain, completed using reference TRBV5-1 and TRBJ2-7, is KAGVTQTPRYLIKTRGQQVTLSCSPISGHRSVSWYQQTPGQGLQFLFEYFSETQRNKGNFPGRFSGRQFSNSRSEMNVSTLELGDSALYLCASSLGSSHEQYFGPGTRLTVT.